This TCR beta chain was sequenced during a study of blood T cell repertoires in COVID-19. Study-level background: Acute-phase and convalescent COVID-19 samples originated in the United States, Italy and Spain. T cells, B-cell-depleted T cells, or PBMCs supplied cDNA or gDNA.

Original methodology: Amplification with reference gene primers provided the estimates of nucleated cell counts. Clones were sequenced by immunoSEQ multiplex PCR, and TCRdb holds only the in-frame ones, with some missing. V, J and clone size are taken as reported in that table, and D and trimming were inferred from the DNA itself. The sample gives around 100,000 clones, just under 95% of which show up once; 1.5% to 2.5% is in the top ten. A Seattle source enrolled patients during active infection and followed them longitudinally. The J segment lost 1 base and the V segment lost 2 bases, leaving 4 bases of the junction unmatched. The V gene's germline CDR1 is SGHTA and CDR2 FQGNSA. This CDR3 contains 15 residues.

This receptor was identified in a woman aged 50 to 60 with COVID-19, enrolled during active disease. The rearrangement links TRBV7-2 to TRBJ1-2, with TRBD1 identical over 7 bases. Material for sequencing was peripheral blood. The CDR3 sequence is CASSLTTGSNYGYTF. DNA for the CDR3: TGTGCCAGCAGCTTAACGACAGGGAGTAACTATGGCTACACCTTC.